Listed below are T cell receptor beta chains from one sample, sequenced in a study of T cells after yellow fever vaccination. TCRdb re-called the 5' RACE reads through MiXCR, storing one row per CDR3 protein. The profile shows roughly 250,000 distinct CDR3 sequences, 13% of them singletons. The sample in question was CD4+ T cells sorted from PBMCs, obtained 45 days after the yellow fever booster vaccination. All receptors derive from a man aged 25-45 years who received the YFV17D yellow fever vaccine. CDR3s include the opening cysteine and the closing phenylalanine or tryptophan. Fields, in order: clone size, V gene, D gene, J gene, CDR3 protein, CDR3 DNA. A D gene is named only where the DNA matches it firmly. Clone size appears in some rows only: once, few, many, or a class for an expanded clone.

>few|TRBV7-9|TRBD2|TRBJ2-1
CASSRGGGEGEQFF
TGTGCCAGCAGCCGGGGGGGGGGAGAGGGTGAGCAGTTCTTC
>few|TRBV7-9|TRBD1|TRBJ2-5
CASSTTGQAIETQYF
TGTGCCAGCAGCACCACAGGACAGGCAATTGAGACCCAGTACTTC
>few|TRBV20-1|-|TRBJ2-3
CSASPGTGADTQYF
TGCAGTGCTAGCCCCGGTACCGGGGCGGATACGCAGTATTTT
>few|TRBV20-1|-|TRBJ1-1
CSARRTGQVNTEAFF
TGCAGTGCTAGAAGGACGGGCCAGGTGAACACTGAAGCTTTCTTT
>-|TRBV6-5|-|TRBJ1-6
CASSYSPGPLHF
TGTGCCAGCAGTTACTCACCGGGACCCCTCCACTTT
>-|TRBV12-3/TRBV12-4|-|TRBJ2-7
CASSSPVGYEQYF
TGTGCCAGCAGCTCCCCGGTCGGCTACGAGCAGTACTTC
>-|TRBV27|-|TRBJ2-1
CASSPNTWEEQFF
TGTGCCAGCAGTCCTAATACCTGGGAGGAGCAGTTCTTC
>-|TRBV7-2|TRBD1|TRBJ2-7
CASSRGITGVGEQYF
TGTGCCAGCAGTAGGGGGATAACAGGGGTCGGCGAGCAGTACTTC
>-|TRBV23-1|TRBD2|TRBJ2-5
CASSQWRRGRADETQYF
TGCGCCAGCAGTCAATGGAGGCGCGGGAGGGCCGATGAGACCCAGTACTTC
>-|TRBV5-1|TRBD2|TRBJ2-1
CASSTGDYWHEQFF
TGCGCCAGCAGCACCGGGGACTATTGGCATGAGCAGTTCTTC
>-|TRBV7-9|TRBD2|TRBJ2-5
CASSLSSGIRETQYF
TGTGCCAGCAGCTTGTCTAGCGGGATAAGAGAGACCCAGTACTTC
>-|TRBV27|-|TRBJ2-5
CASSLRRYETQYF
TGTGCCAGCAGTTTACGGCGGTATGAGACCCAGTACTTC
>few|TRBV12-3/TRBV12-4|-|TRBJ1-6
CASSFRTTSSYNSPLHF
TGTGCCAGCAGTTTTAGGACTACTAGCTCCTATAATTCACCCCTCCACTTT
>-|TRBV7-2|-|TRBJ1-1
CASSLNLGGTGRAFF
TGTGCCAGCAGCTTGAACCTCGGGGGAACAGGGCGGGCTTTCTTT
>few|TRBV3-1|-|TRBJ2-5
CASSFTDRTWETQYF
TGTGCCAGCAGCTTTACCGACCGCACATGGGAGACCCAGTACTTC
>-|TRBV7-8|-|TRBJ1-1
CASSPGRTRGTEAFF
TGTGCCAGCAGCCCAGGAAGAACTCGGGGGACTGAAGCTTTCTTT
>many|TRBV4-3|-|TRBJ2-1
CASSQELAITNEQFF
TGCGCCAGCAGCCAAGAGCTCGCCATAACCAATGAGCAGTTCTTC
>-|TRBV12-3/TRBV12-4|-|TRBJ2-5
CASSLGGDREYF
TGTGCCAGCAGTTTGGGGGGAGACCGAGAGTACTTC